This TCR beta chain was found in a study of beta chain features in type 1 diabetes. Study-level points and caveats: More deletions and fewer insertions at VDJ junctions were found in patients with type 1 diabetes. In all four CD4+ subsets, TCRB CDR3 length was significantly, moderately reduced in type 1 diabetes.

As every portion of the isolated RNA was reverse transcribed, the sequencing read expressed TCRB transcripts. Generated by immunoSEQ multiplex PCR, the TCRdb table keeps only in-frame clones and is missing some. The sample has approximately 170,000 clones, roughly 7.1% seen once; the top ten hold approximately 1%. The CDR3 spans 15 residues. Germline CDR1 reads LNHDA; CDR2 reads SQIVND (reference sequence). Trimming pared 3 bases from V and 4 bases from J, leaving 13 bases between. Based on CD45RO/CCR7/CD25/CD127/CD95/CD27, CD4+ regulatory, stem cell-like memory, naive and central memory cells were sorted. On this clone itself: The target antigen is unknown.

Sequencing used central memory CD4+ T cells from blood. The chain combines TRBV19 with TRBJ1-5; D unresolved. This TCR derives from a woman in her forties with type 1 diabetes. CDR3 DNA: TGTGCCAGTAGTATTCACCCCCCAGAAAATCAGCCCCAGCATTTT. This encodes CASSIHPPENQPQHF.